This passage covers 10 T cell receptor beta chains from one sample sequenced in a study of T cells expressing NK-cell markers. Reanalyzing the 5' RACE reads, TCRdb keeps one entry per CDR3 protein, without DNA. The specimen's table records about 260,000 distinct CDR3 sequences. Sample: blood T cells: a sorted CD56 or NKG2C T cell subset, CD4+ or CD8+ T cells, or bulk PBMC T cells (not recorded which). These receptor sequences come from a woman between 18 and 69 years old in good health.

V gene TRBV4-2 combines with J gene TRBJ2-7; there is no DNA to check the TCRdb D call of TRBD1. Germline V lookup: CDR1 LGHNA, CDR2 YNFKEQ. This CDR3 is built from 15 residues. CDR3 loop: CASSQEGEGRYEQYF.

The CDR3 protein is CASSSGTGYNEQFF. This chain links TRBV5-1 with TRBJ2-1; TCRdb proposes TRBD1, but this gene call is untestable without DNA. This CDR3 spans 14 amino acids. Germline assignment: CDR1 SGHRS and CDR2 YFSETQ.

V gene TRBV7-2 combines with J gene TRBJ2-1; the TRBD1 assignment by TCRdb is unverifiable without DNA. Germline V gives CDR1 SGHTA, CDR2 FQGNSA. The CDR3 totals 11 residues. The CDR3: CATTTGNEQFF. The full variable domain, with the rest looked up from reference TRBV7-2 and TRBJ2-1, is GAGVSQSPSNKVTEKGKDVELRCDPISGHTALYWYRQSLGQGLEFLIYFQGNSAPDKSGLPSDRFSAERTGGSVSTLTIQRTQQEDSAVYLCATTTGNEQFFGPGTRLTVL.

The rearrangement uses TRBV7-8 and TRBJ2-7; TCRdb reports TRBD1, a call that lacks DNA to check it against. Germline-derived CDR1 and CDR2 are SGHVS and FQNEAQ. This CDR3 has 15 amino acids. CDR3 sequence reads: CASSLGGKGDYEQYF.

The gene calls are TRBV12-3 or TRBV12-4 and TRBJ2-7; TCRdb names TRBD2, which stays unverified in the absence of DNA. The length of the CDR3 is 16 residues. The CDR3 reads CASSQPSGGLSYEQYF.

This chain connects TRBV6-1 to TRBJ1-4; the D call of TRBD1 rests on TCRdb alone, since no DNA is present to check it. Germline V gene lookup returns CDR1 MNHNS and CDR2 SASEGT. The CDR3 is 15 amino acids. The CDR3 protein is CASSRGIGANEKLFF.

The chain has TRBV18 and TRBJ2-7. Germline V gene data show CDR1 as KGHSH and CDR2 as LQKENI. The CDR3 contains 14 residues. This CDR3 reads CASSPPAGNYEQYF.

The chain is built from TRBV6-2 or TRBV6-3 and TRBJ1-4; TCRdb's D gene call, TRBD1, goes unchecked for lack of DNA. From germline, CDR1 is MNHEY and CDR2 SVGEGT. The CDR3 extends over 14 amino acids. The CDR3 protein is CASSDGTGNEKLFF.

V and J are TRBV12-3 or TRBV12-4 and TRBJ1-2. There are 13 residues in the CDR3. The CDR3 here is CASSLRPGYGYTF.

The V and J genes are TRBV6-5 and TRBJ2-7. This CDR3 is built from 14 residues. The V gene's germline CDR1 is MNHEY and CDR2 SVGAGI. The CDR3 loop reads CASSSTLGPYEQYF.